Below, 9 T cell receptor beta chains from the same sample are listed, as sequenced in a study of OX40 agonist ivuxolimab in advanced cancers. The table came from immunoSEQ multiplex PCR; TCRdb's copy has only in-frame clones and leaves some out. The sample contains around 65,000 clones, more than 90% of which appear only once. The sample here was CD4+ or CD8+ T cells sorted from blood, taken in a trial of the OX40 agonist ivuxolimab. These receptors all stem from an adult with an advanced solid tumor such as melanoma, head and neck, liver or kidney cancer.

The V call is TRBV19, the J call TRBJ2-1, with D hard to call. CDR1 is LNHDA, CDR2 SQIVND, per germline (reference sequence). The V gene lost 5 bases and the J gene lost 10 bases, with 18 bases spanning the gap. This CDR3 spans 14 amino acids. This CDR3 is CASSPPRSLREQFF. CDR3 bases: TGTGCCAGTAGTCCCCCGCGATCCCTACGGGAGCAGTTCTTC.

The chain combines TRBV6-5 with TRBJ2-1, with D unclear. V lost 0 bases to trimming and J lost 6 bases, with 6 bases between them. Germline CDR1 is MNHEY and CDR2 is SVGAGI. CDR3 length: 13 amino acids. This chain's CDR3 is CASSYSFINEQFF. The CDR3 nucleotides read TGTGCCAGCAGTTACTCGTTCATCAATGAGCAGTTCTTC.

The CDR3 bases are TGTGCCTGGGGACGCAGGGGGTACCAAGAGACCCAGTACTTC. It encodes CAWGRRGYQETQYF. This chain uses TRBV30 with TRBJ2-5; TRBD1 matches at 7 bases. Germline V gene sequence: CDR1 GTSNPN, CDR2 SVGIG (reference sequence). The CDR3 is 14 residues long. V was clipped by 5 bases and J by 0 bases; unmatched bases: 6.

The chain combines TRBV6-4 with TRBJ2-2; D remains ambiguous. Germline loops: CDR1 MRHNA, CDR2 SNTAGT. The V end was cut by 0 bases, the J end by 4 bases, with 12 bases between. CDR3 size: 16 residues. This CDR3 reads CASSDSGSGPTGELFF. Written as DNA, the CDR3 is TGTGCCAGCAGTGACTCGGGGTCCGGCCCCACCGGGGAGCTGTTTTTT.

This chain uses TRBV7-8 with TRBJ1-1; no definite D call. CDR3 length: 13 residues. The germline gives CDR1 SGHVS, CDR2 FQNEAQ. V lost 2 bases to trimming and J lost 2 bases, with 6 bases between them. CDR3 nucleotide sequence: TGTGCCAGCAGCTTATCCAGAAACACTGAAGCTTTCTTT. It specifies CASSLSRNTEAFF.

This clone was detected only a few times. This sequence joins TRBV10-1 and TRBJ1-2, with D unresolved. From germline, CDR1 is WNHNN and CDR2 SYGVQD (reference sequence). The CDR3 extends over 13 amino acids. V gave up 0 bases and J gave up 6 bases, with 8 bases separating them. CDR3 region: CASSESPVDGYTF. In DNA, the CDR3 is TGCGCCAGCAGTGAGTCCCCGGTGGATGGCTACACCTTC.

The rearrangement joins TRBV7-8 to TRBJ1-2, with D hard to call. The V gene's germline CDR1 is SGHVS and CDR2 FQNEAQ. Deletions cut 0 bases from V and 1 base from J, with 6 bases between. This CDR3 has 14 residues. CDR3 DNA sequence: TGTGCCAGCAGCTTAGCAGTCGTTAACTATGGCTACACCTTC. It yields the protein CASSLAVVNYGYTF.

V and J are TRBV6-6 and TRBJ1-5; 7 bases map to TRBD1. Trimming removed 3 bases from V and 4 bases from J; junction bases left unmatched: 6. The CDR3 has 15 amino acids. The germline V gene has CDR1 MNHNY and CDR2 SVGAGI (reference sequence). The CDR3 loop is CASSYSGTENQPQHF. DNA for the CDR3: TGTGCCAGCAGTTATTCCGGGACAGAAAATCAGCCCCAGCATTTT.

This clone was recorded only once. V gene TRBV11-3 combines with J gene TRBJ1-2; tentative D call: TRBD1 (5 bases). CDR1 is SGHNT, CDR2 YENEEA, per germline. V was shortened by 1 base and J by 0 bases, with 12 bases between the two germline ends. This CDR3 has 16 residues. CDR3 in amino acids: CASSLVLTAANYGYTF. The CDR3 DNA sequence: TGTGCCAGCAGCTTAGTTTTGACAGCTGCTAACTATGGCTACACCTTC.